The clone carrying this T cell receptor (beta chain) was seen ten or more times. Per germline, CDR1 KGHSH and CDR2 LQKENI. Trimming cost V 4 bases and J 2 bases; bases outside gene matches: 2. The length of the CDR3 is 15 residues. Preparation of the TCRbeta library involved a method that used unique molecular identifiers. Via MiXCR, TCRdb re-called the PCR reads, giving one row per CDR3 protein. The sample has fewer than 120,000 distinct CDR3 sequences, about a tenth seen once. This sample stems from a study of T-cell reconstitution after alpha-beta-depleted transplantation in children. The receptor was isolated from a human donor who donated a stem cell graft to a child with acute lymphoblastic leukemia. This specimen was PBMCs from the stem cell graft donor, taken from the stem cell graft. V gene TRBV18 combines with J gene TRBJ1-4, with 9 bases aligning to TRBD1. The CDR3: CASSRGQGTNEKLFF. In DNA form, the CDR3 reads TGTGCCAGCTCACGCGGACAGGGGACTAATGAAAAACTGTTTTTT.